This record looks at one T cell receptor beta chain sequence and its context. Its antigen is still unknown. The CDR3 runs to 15 residues. J was trimmed by 4 bases and V by 2 bases; bases with no gene match: 8. CDR1 and CDR2 (germline): SGDLS, YYNGEE. Measured with immunoSEQ multiplex PCR; TCRdb has only the in-frame clones, and not every one. The data hold about 120,000 clones, with around nine tenths observed a single time. This sample was included in a study of T cell responses to AZD1222 COVID-19 vaccine. Study observations and caveats: Unmutated variant regions are reportedly targeted by nearly half of spike-specific TCRs. Clonal diversity may have been underestimated, and the donors were mostly white British, with more females than males.

V and J are TRBV9 and TRBJ1-1; 7 positions match TRBD1. The input for sequencing was peripheral blood, taken 28 days after the second AZD1222 dose. The clonotype comes from an adult who received the AZD1222 COVID-19 vaccine. The CDR3 DNA sequence: TGTGCCAGCAGCGTCGACGGGACAGCAGGCACTGAAGCTTTCTTT. Amino acids: CASSVDGTAGTEAFF.